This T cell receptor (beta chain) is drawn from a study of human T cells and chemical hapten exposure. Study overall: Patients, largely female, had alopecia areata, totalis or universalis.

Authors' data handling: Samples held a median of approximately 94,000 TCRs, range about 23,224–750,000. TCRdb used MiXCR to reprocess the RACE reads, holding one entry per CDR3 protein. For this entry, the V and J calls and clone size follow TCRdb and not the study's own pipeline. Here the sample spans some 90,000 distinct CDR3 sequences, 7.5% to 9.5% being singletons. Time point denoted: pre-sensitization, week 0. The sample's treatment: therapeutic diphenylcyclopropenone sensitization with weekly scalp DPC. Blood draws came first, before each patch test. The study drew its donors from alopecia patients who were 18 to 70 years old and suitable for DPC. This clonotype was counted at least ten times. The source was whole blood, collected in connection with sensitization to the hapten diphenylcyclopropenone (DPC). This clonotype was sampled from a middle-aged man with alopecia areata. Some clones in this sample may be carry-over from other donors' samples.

The DNA for the CDR3 is TGTGCCAGCAGGAGAGGGTTATATAGCAATCAGCCCCAGCATTTT. Translated, it gives CASRRGLYSNQPQHF. V and J are TRBV27 and TRBJ1-5; D ambiguous. Per germline, CDR1 MNHEY and CDR2 SMNVEV (reference sequence). Trimming took off 6 bases at V and 0 bases at J, with 12 bases between the two ends. This CDR3 contains 15 residues.